The rows below give T cell receptor beta chains drawn from one sample of a study of blood T cell repertoires in COVID-19. Profiling relied on immunoSEQ multiplex PCR, and the TCRdb table lists in-frame clones only, not all of them. The table lists 150,000 to 170,000 clones, about four fifths of them singletons. Sequencing input: peripheral blood. The receptors stem from a woman aged 80 or over with acute or convalescent COVID-19. Each CDR3 is given with its conserved first and last residue. The order of the fields is D gene, J gene, clone size, V gene, CDR3 protein, CDR3 DNA. A D gene is named only where the DNA matches it firmly. The size field is filled for only some rows; it gives once, few, many or a size class.

NA | TRBJ2-3 | few | TRBV7-9 | CASSLLQGPDTQYF | TGTGCCAGCAGCTTATTACAGGGTCCAGATACGCAGTATTTT
NA | TRBJ1-1 | NA | TRBV7-9 | CASSLGGHLNTEAFF | TGTGCCAGCAGCTTAGGGGGACACCTGAACACTGAAGCTTTCTTT
NA | TRBJ1-1 | NA | TRBV5-1 | CASSYSKRNTEAFF | TGCGCCAGCAGCTACAGTAAAAGGAACACTGAAGCTTTCTTT
NA | TRBJ2-5 | NA | TRBV12-3/TRBV12-4 | CASRTSEGTQYF | TGTGCCAGCAGGACTAGTGAAGGCACCCAGTACTTC
NA | TRBJ2-7 | NA | TRBV10-3 | CAISETGIRGYEQYF | TGTGCCATCAGTGAAACAGGGATCCGCGGCTACGAGCAGTACTTC
TRBD1 | TRBJ1-5 | NA | TRBV6-1 | CASSEGGSRDRGQPQHF | TGTGCCAGCAGTGAGGGGGGCTCCCGGGACAGGGGTCAGCCCCAGCATTTT
TRBD2 | TRBJ2-1 | NA | TRBV2 | CASSVLAGKVGEQFF | TGTGCCAGCAGCGTACTAGCGGGAAAAGTTGGTGAGCAGTTCTTC
NA | TRBJ1-2 | NA | TRBV6-5 | CASSYLDYGYTF | TGTGCCAGCAGTTACCTCGACTATGGCTACACCTTC
TRBD1 | TRBJ2-1 | few | TRBV2 | CASSPGQDNEQFF | TGTGCCAGCAGTCCCGGACAGGACAATGAGCAGTTCTTC
NA | TRBJ2-1 | NA | TRBV18 | CASSPPEGLYYNEQFF | TGTGCCAGCTCACCACCGGAGGGGTTATACTACAATGAGCAGTTCTTC
NA | TRBJ1-4 | NA | TRBV30 | CACSRDEKLFF | TGTGCCTGTTCGCGCGATGAAAAACTGTTTTTT
TRBD2 | TRBJ2-5 | NA | TRBV10-1 | CASTRLAGGRQETQYF | TGCGCCAGCACCAGACTAGCGGGGGGTCGCCAAGAGACCCAGTACTTC
NA | TRBJ1-1 | once | TRBV10-3 | CATERSGINTEAFF | TGTGCCACGGAAAGATCAGGGATCAACACTGAAGCTTTCTTT
NA | TRBJ2-3 | NA | TRBV10-3 | CAISESGEFTSTDTQYF | TGTGCCATCAGTGAGTCCGGGGAATTCACTAGCACAGATACGCAGTATTTT
NA | TRBJ1-3 | NA | TRBV6-5 | CASLDSFPGNTIYF | TGTGCCAGCTTGGACAGCTTCCCTGGAAACACCATATATTTT
TRBD1 | TRBJ2-2 | NA | TRBV5-3 | CARSTGGPNTGELFF | TGTGCCAGATCCACAGGGGGGCCGAACACCGGGGAGCTGTTTTTT
NA | TRBJ1-1 | NA | TRBV5-5 | CASSLKSGLTSEAFF | TGTGCCAGCAGCTTAAAGTCGGGACTGACCTCTGAAGCTTTCTTT
TRBD2 | TRBJ2-5 | NA | TRBV6-2/TRBV6-3 | CASSYGASGGRGTQYF | TGTGCCAGCAGTTACGGCGCTAGCGGGGGGCGCGGGACCCAGTACTTC